This note documents a single T cell receptor (beta chain) sequence. The data originate from a study of PD-1 blockade in mismatch repair-deficient tumors. PCR or immunohistochemistry showed mismatch repair deficiency in every enrolled patient. CDR3 length: 16 amino acids. With 1 base clipped from V and 0 bases from J, the junction kept 5 bases outside the gene matches. Germline V gene data show CDR1 as LNHNV and CDR2 as YYDKDF (reference sequence). Produced via immunoSEQ multiplex PCR; TCRdb's table is partial and in-frame only. The sample records approximately 63,000 clones, about nine tenths being singletons.

The material sequenced was peripheral blood, taken 52 weeks after starting pembrolizumab. The TCR was taken from an adult with mismatch repair-deficient cancer. The chain recombines TRBV15 with TRBJ2-7; 8 bases fit TRBD1. In DNA form, the CDR3 reads TGTGCCACCAGCAGAGGCCGGGACAGGAGCTCCTACGAGCAGTACTTC. Residues: CATSRGRDRSSYEQYF.